This TCR beta chain was recorded in a study of CD8 T cells in ankylosing spondylitis. Each CDR3 protein is one row after TCRdb ran MiXCR on the 5' RACE reads. The sample records 100,000 to 150,000 distinct CDR3 sequences, roughly a tenth being singletons. This clonotype was counted a few times. Material for sequencing was blood, either unsorted or a sorted T cell fraction (not recorded which). The TCR originated in a male donor with ankylosing spondylitis or in good health (not recorded which).

The CDR3: CASSEPPPRETQYF. Written as DNA, the CDR3 is TGTGCCAGCAGTGAACCCCCCCCGAGAGAGACCCAGTACTTC. This chain uses TRBV25-1 with TRBJ2-5; the D is unclear. Germline V gene data show CDR1 as MGHDK and CDR2 as SYGVNS. The V end was cut by 2 bases, the J end by 4 bases, with 11 bases between. The CDR3 runs to 14 residues.